The following is a T cell receptor beta chain sequence with its context. Its specificity is unknown. The sample is drawn from a study of Ad26.COV2.S vaccination and SARS-CoV-2 variants. Overall study results and limits: Assessments of TCR breadth and depth may have underestimated the total T cell responses. Placebo and vaccine recipients had non-spike TCR breadth that was similar.

The data were produced by immunoSEQ multiplex PCR, yet TCRdb's version contains in-frame clones alone and is incomplete. This table has 440,000 or so clones, about nine tenths appearing once. Stated treatment: around 19 received Ad26.COV2.S at low or high dose, single or two shots; 5 received placebo; per-sample allocation not given. On day 63 after the first injection, vaccine and placebo recipients gave samples. This CDR3 is built from 14 residues. Germline V gene lookup returns CDR1 LNHDA and CDR2 SQIVND (reference sequence). V lost 5 bases and J 3 bases, leaving 10 bases between the germline ends.

The sequenced sample was peripheral blood, obtained in a trial of Ad26.COV2.S vaccine versus placebo. The rearrangement uses TRBV19 and TRBJ1-4; no definite D call. This receptor was taken from a person between 18 and 65 years old who received the Ad26.COV2.S COVID-19 vaccine or a placebo. The CDR3 region has the DNA TGTGCCAGTAGTGGCCTCGGACCTAATGAAAAACTGTTTTTT. Amino acid sequence: CASSGLGPNEKLFF.